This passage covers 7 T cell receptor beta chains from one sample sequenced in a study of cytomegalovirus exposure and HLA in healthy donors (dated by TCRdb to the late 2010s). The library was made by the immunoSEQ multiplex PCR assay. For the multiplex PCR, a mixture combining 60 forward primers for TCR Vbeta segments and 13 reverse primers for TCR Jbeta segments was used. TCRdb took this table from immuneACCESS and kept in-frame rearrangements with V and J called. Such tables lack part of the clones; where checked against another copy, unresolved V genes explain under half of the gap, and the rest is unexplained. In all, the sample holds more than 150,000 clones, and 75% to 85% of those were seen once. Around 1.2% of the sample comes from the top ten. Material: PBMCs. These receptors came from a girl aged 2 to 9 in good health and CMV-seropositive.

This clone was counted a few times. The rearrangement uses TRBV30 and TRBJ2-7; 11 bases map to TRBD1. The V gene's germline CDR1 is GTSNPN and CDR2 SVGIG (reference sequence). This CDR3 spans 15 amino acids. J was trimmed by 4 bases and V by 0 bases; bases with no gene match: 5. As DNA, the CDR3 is TGTGCCTGGAGTGTACGGGACAGGGGGACTTACGAGCAGTACTTC. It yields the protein CAWSVRDRGTYEQYF.

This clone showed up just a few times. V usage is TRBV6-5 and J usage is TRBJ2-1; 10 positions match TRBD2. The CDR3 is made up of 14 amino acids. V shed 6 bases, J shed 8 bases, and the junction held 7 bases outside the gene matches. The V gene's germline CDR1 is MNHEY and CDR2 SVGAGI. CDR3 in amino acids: CASSRTGTSDEQFF. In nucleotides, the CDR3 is TGTGCCAGCAGCCGTACCGGGACTAGCGATGAGCAGTTCTTC.

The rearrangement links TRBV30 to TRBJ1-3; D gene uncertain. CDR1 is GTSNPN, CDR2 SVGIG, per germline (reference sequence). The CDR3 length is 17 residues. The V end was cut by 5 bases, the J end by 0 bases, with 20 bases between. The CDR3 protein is CAWGRQVTRHSGNTIYF. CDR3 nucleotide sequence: TGTGCCTGGGGGCGCCAGGTCACCCGTCACTCTGGAAACACCATATATTTT.

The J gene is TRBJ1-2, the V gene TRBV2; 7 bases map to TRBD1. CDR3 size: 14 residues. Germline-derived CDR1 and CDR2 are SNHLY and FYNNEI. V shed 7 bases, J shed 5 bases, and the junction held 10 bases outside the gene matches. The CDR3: CASNPDRDLYGYTF. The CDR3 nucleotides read TGTGCCAGCAACCCCGACAGGGATTTGTATGGCTACACCTTC.

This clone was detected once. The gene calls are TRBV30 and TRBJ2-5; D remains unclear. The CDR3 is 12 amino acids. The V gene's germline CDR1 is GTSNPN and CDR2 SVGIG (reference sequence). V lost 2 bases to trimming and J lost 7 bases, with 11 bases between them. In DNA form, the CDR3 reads TGTGCCTGGAGTTCCTACGCTGGGACCCAGTACTTC. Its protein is CAWSSYAGTQYF.

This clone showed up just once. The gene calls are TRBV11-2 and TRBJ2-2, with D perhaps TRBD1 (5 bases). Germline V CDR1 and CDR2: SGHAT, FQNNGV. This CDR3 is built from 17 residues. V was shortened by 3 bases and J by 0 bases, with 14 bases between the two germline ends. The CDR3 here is CASSLFRVTSNTGELFF. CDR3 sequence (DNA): TGTGCCAGCAGCTTGTTCAGGGTAACCTCGAACACCGGGGAGCTGTTTTTT.

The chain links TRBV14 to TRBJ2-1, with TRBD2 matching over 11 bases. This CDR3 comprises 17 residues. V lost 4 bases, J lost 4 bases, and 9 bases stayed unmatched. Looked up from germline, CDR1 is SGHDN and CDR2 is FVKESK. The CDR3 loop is CASSLAPGTSGYNEQFF. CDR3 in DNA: TGTGCCAGCAGCCTGGCCCCCGGGACTAGCGGTTACAATGAGCAGTTCTTC.